This TCR beta chain was captured by sequencing in a study of CD8+CD57+ T cells in acquired aplastic anemia. Study-level results: Overlap between patients and controls comprised twenty-nine CD8+ CDR3 sequences.

The CDR3 extends over 13 amino acids. The germline gives CDR1 MNHEY, CDR2 SMNVEV (reference sequence). Deletions cut 4 bases from V and 4 bases from J, with 9 bases between. There are a few counts of this clonotype. Its antigen is as yet unknown. TCR beta VDJ and CDR3 were profiled, and genomic DNA was the template. MiXCR was run by TCRdb on the reads, yielding one entry per CDR3 protein. This table has under 200,000 distinct CDR3 sequences, about 60% appearing once. Sequencing was performed on sorted CD4+, CD8+, or CD8+CD57+ T cells (not recorded which) from PBMCs. The rearrangement joins TRBV27 to TRBJ2-3; no definite D call. The sequence came from a human donor in good health. The DNA for the CDR3 is TGTGCCAGCAGTTCCCACCGTTCAGATACGCAGTATTTT. Amino acids: CASSSHRSDTQYF.